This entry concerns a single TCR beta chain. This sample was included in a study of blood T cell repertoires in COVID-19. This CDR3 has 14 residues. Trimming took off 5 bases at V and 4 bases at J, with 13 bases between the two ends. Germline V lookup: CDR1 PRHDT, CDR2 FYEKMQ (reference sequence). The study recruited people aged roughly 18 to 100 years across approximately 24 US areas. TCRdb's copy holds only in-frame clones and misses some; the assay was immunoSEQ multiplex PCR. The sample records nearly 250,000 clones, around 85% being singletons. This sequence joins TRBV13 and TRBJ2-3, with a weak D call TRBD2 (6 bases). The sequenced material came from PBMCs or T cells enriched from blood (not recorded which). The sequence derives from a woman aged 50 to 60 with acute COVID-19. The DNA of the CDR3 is TGTGCCAGCAGCGGACGGGACTCCGCAGATACGCAGTATTTT. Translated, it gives CASSGRDSADTQYF.